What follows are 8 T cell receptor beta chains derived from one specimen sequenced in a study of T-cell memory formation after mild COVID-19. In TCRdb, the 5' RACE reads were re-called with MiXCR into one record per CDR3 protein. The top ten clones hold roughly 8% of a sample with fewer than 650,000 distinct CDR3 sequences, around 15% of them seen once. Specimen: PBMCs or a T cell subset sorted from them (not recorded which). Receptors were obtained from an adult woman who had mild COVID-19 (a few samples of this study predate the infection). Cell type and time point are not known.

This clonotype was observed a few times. CDR3 DNA: TGTGCCAGCAGCTCCCCGGAGGGAAGGAATGAGCAGTTCTTC. Translating it yields CASSSPEGRNEQFF. V gene TRBV7-3 combines with J gene TRBJ2-1, with TRBD2 as a possible D gene (6 bases). Germline CDR1 and CDR2: SGHTA and FQGTGA. Trimming shortened V by 4 bases and J by 7 bases, and 14 bases separated the two germline ends. This CDR3 contains 14 residues.

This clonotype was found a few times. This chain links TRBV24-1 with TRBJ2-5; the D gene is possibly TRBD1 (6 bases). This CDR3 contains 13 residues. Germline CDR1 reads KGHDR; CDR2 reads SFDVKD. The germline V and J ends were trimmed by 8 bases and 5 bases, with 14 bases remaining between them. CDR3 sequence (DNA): TGTGCCACCAATGCAGGGGAGATGGAGACCCAGTACTTC. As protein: CATNAGEMETQYF.

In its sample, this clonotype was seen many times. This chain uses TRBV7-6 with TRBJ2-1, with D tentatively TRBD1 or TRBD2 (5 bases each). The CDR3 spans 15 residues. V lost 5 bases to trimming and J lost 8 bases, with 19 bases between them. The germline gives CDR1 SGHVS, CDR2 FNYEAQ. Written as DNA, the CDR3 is TGTGCCAGCAGCCCTAGCCTGGCAGGGTCAGATGAGCAGTTCTTC. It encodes CASSPSLAGSDEQFF.

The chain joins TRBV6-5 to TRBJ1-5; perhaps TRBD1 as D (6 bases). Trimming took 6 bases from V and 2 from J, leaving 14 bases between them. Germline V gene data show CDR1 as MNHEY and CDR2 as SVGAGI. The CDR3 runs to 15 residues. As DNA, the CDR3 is TGTGCCAGCAGACCCAGGGGATCGGGCAATCAGCCCCAGCATTTT. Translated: CASRPRGSGNQPQHF.

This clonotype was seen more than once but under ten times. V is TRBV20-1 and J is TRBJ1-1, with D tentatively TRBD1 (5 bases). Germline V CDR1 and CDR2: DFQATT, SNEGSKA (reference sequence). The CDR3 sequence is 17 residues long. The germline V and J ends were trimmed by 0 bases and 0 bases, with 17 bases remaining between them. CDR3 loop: CSARDPRDPNLNTEAFF. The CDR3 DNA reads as TGCAGTGCTAGAGATCCACGGGACCCGAATTTGAACACTGAAGCTTTCTTT.

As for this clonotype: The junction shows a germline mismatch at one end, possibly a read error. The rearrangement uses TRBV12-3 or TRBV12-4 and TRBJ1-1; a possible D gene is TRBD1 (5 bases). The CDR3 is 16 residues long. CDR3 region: CASSPSRRTVDTETFF. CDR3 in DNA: TGTGCCAGCAGTCCTAGTCGGAGGACTGTGGACACTGAAACTTTCTTT.

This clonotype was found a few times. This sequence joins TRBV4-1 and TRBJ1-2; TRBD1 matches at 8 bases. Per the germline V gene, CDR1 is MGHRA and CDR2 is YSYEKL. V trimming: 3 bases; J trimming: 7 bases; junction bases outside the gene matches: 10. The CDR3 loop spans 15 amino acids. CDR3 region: CASSHHSGGGGGYTF. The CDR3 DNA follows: TGCGCCAGCAGCCACCACTCAGGGGGCGGCGGTGGCTACACCTTC.

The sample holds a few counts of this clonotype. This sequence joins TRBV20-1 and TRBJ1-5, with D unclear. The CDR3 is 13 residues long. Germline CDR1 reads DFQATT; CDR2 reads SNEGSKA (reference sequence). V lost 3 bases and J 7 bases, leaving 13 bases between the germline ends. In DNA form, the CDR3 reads TGCAGTGCTAGCCCAGTCCCAAACCAGCCCCAGCATTTT. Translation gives CSASPVPNQPQHF.